Detailed here is one T cell receptor beta chain. Original handling: From reference gene primer amplification, estimates of nucleated cell counts were derived. The data were produced by immunoSEQ multiplex PCR, yet TCRdb's version contains in-frame clones alone and is incomplete. V, J and clone size are taken as reported in that table, and D and trimming were inferred from the DNA itself. The sample gives more than 95,000 clones, around 83% of which show up once; around 3% is in the top ten. The data are from a study of blood T cell repertoires in COVID-19. Background on the study: The origin of the acute and convalescent COVID-19 samples was the United States, Italy and Spain.

It was during active infection that Seattle patients were enrolled and then longitudinally followed. The CDR3 length is 19 residues. CDR1 and CDR2 (germline): SGHDT, YYEEEE. V was pared by 2 bases and J by 5 bases, with 19 bases of the junction left unmatched. The V and J genes are TRBV5-6 and TRBJ2-5, with TRBD2 identical over 9 bases. Sequencing used peripheral blood. The sequence derives from a woman of 80 years or more with COVID-19, enrolled during active disease. DNA for the CDR3: TGTGCCAGCAGCTTTTTAGAAGTGCTAGCGGGGTCGAGACGGGAGACCCAGTACTTC. This codes for CASSFLEVLAGSRRETQYF.